This T cell receptor beta chain was captured in a study of early T cells in non-severe SARS-CoV-2 infection. Unique molecular identifiers were affixed to single, distinct cDNA molecules. TCRdb ran MiXCR on the 5' RACE reads and lists one entry per CDR3 protein. The sample has roughly 60,000 distinct CDR3 sequences, approximately 10% seen once. The specimen comprised whole blood, sampled at baseline. This receptor was identified in an adult who was a healthcare worker with PCR-confirmed SARS-CoV-2 infection or an uninfected control (not recorded which).

CDR3 protein: CASSPGQVVRTEAFF. The CDR3 nucleotides read TGTGCCAGCAGCCCGGGACAGGTGGTTAGGACTGAAGCTTTCTTT. The chain employs TRBV28 and TRBJ1-1; 8 nucleotides agree with TRBD1. J lost 5 bases, V lost 6 bases, and 11 bases had no gene match. CDR1 is MDHEN and CDR2 is SYDVKM in the germline V gene. There are 15 residues in the CDR3.